This TCR beta chain was documented in a study of T cell clones after liver transplantation. Germline V gene sequence: CDR1 MGHRA, CDR2 YSYEKL. The CDR3 is made up of 17 amino acids. Trimming removed 0 bases from V and 0 bases from J, with 15 bases in between. The data were produced by immunoSEQ multiplex PCR, yet TCRdb's version contains in-frame clones alone and is incomplete. The sample comprises 50,000 or so clones, 65% to 80% of which are singletons, and more than 9% rests with the top ten. The TCR comes from a human patient who received a liver transplant. Some T cells could come from the graft donor. This sequence joins TRBV4-1 and TRBJ2-7; tentative D call: TRBD1 (5 bases). The material sequenced was CD4+ T cells from blood, taken 52 to 60 months after liver transplant. CDR3 region: CASSQDQIRVTSYEQYF. The CDR3 DNA reads as TGCGCCAGCAGCCAAGACCAAATCAGGGTTACCTCCTACGAGCAGTACTTC.